Each of the 17 T cell receptor beta chains below was sequenced from the same sample in a study of cytomegalovirus exposure and HLA in healthy donors (dated by TCRdb to 2016 to 2017). The library was made by the immunoSEQ multiplex PCR assay. A mixture of 60 forward primers for TCR Vbeta segments and 13 reverse primers for TCR Jbeta segments was used in the multiplex PCR. TCRdb provides this immuneACCESS table in a form limited to in-frame rearrangements. Some clones are lacking; in checked studies, under half of them reflect an unresolved V gene, and why the rest are absent is not known. The sample table shows 140,000 to 150,000 clones, and 84% are seen once. The ten largest make up 2% to 2.5% of the sample. The sequencing input was PBMCs. The receptors originated from a boy younger than 10 in good health and CMV-seronegative.

J is TRBJ1-2 and V is TRBV4-1; 12 bases align to TRBD1. After removal of 0 bases from V and 7 bases from J, the junction contained 9 bases not matched to a gene. CDR1 MGHRA and CDR2 YSYEKL come from the germline V gene. The CDR3 runs to 17 residues. The CDR3 nucleotides are TGCGCCAGCAGCCAAGAGGGGACCGGGACAGGGGGCCGTGGCTACACCTTC. It is translated as CASSQEGTGTGGRGYTF.

The chain links TRBV18 to TRBJ2-7, with D possibly TRBD1 on 6 matching bases. V was clipped by 3 bases and J by 6 bases, with 9 bases between them. Germline CDR1 and CDR2: KGHSH and LQKENI. The CDR3 runs to 12 residues. CDR3: CASSPEGGEQYF. Here the CDR3 DNA reads TGTGCCAGCTCACCCGAAGGGGGCGAGCAGTACTTC.

This clone has just one count. J is TRBJ1-2 and V is TRBV19; 8 bases fit TRBD1. V lost 10 bases, J lost 0 bases, and 7 bases stayed unmatched. Germline CDR1 and CDR2: LNHDA and SQIVND (reference sequence). This CDR3 comprises 14 residues. CDR3 loop: CATEGQVPNYGYTF. The CDR3 coding sequence is TGTGCCACCGAGGGACAGGTTCCTAACTATGGCTACACCTTC.

This chain joins TRBV29-1 and TRBJ1-2; tentatively, D is TRBD1 (5 bases). Germline V gene data show CDR1 as SQVTM and CDR2 as ANQGSEA. V was cut by 4 bases and J by 3 bases, with 12 bases left in between. The CDR3 sequence is 13 residues long. CDR3 protein: CSVGKQGDYGYTF. The DNA of the CDR3 is TGCAGCGTTGGAAAGCAGGGCGACTATGGCTACACCTTC.

The CDR3 DNA is TGTGCCAGTAGTACCGGCGGCACCTTCGGGACCCAGTACTTC. Translated, it gives CASSTGGTFGTQYF. The gene calls are TRBV19 and TRBJ2-5; D gene uncertain. The germline CDR1 and CDR2 sequences are LNHDA and SQIVND (reference sequence). CDR3 length equals 14 residues. V was pared by 4 bases and J by 7 bases, with 16 bases between. Combining the CDR3 with reference TRBV19 and TRBJ2-5 gives the whole variable domain DGGITQSPKYLFRKEGQNVTLSCEQNLNHDAMYWYRQDPGQGLRLIYYSQIVNDFQKGDIAEGYSVSREKKESFPLTVTSAQKNPTAFYLCASSTGGTFGTQYFGPGTRLLVL.

The V and J genes are TRBV6-6 and TRBJ1-3; 8 bases agree with TRBD1. Trimming at V came to 7 bases and at J to 3 bases, leaving 5 bases not matched to a gene. Germline V gene sequence: CDR1 MNHNY, CDR2 SVGAGI (reference sequence). The CDR3 covers 14 residues. CDR3 residues: CASNSGGGGNTIYF. In DNA form, the CDR3 reads TGTGCCAGCAATTCAGGGGGCGGTGGAAACACCATATATTTT.

There are a few counts of this clone. V and J are TRBV19 and TRBJ2-1; TRBD1 matches 9 bases. The trim removed 1 base at V and 9 bases at J, leaving 10 bases unmatched. This CDR3 region has 16 residues. The germline V gene has CDR1 LNHDA and CDR2 SQIVND (reference sequence). The CDR3 nucleotides are TGTGCCAGTAGTATAGCAGAAATGGGACAGGGTGGTGAGCAGTTCTTC. Residues: CASSIAEMGQGGEQFF. Variable domain in full (rest from reference TRBV19 and TRBJ2-1): DGGITQSPKYLFRKEGQNVTLSCEQNLNHDAMYWYRQDPGQGLRLIYYSQIVNDFQKGDIAEGYSVSREKKESFPLTVTSAQKNPTAFYLCASSIAEMGQGGEQFFGPGTRLTVL.

This clone was seen just once. J is TRBJ2-4 and V is TRBV5-8; unclear D gene. The CDR3 is 15 residues long. V gave up 3 bases and J gave up 0 bases, with 10 bases separating them. CDR1 is SGHTS, CDR2 YDEGEE, per germline. CDR3 bases: TGTGCCAGCAGCTACGACACAGTAGCCAAAAACATTCAGTACTTC. This encodes CASSYDTVAKNIQYF.

V gene TRBV5-4 combines with J gene TRBJ2-7; TRBD2 aligns across 7 bases. The CDR3 length is 15 residues. Germline trimming cut 0 bases from V and 1 base from J; bases unmatched to any gene: 4. Germline V gene lookup returns CDR1 SGHNT and CDR2 YYREEE (reference sequence). The CDR3 here is CASSLGGSTSYEQYF. Written as DNA, the CDR3 is TGTGCCAGCAGCTTGGGCGGGAGTACATCCTACGAGCAGTACTTC.

This rearrangement joins TRBV5-6 to TRBJ1-1, with D perhaps matching TRBD1 (5 bases). Looked up from germline, CDR1 is SGHDT and CDR2 is YYEEEE. There are 15 residues in the CDR3. The V gene lost 2 bases and the J gene lost 2 bases, with 13 bases spanning the gap. The CDR3 DNA follows: TGTGCCAGCAGCTTCGACAGCTTTTTAAACACTGAAGCTTTCTTT. The encoded protein is CASSFDSFLNTEAFF.

This clone came up once. The chain is built from TRBV2 and TRBJ1-2; 7 bases are shared with TRBD1. The V segment lost 2 bases and the J segment 8 bases; nucleotides outside the gene matches: 8. CDR3 size: 14 residues. Germline V gene data show CDR1 as SNHLY and CDR2 as FYNNEI. CDR3 in amino acids: CASSELAGGEGYTF. The CDR3 bases are TGTGCCAGCAGTGAACTGGCAGGGGGAGAAGGCTACACCTTC.

The CDR3 loop reads CASSLGQRNSPLHF. Here the CDR3 DNA reads TGTGCCAGCAGTTTAGGTCAGCGGAATTCACCCCTCCACTTT. V usage is TRBV6-5 and J usage is TRBJ1-6; unclear D gene. Germline V gives CDR1 MNHEY, CDR2 SVGAGI. The CDR3 extends over 14 amino acids. V lost 4 bases and J lost 7, with 11 bases in between.

The chain employs TRBV18 and TRBJ2-3; 7 bases fit TRBD1. V lost 2 bases, J lost 6 bases, and 14 bases stayed unmatched. The CDR3 sequence is 17 residues long. Per the germline V gene, CDR1 is KGHSH and CDR2 is LQKENI. CDR3 protein: CASSPFTGQGGLDTQYF. CDR3 coding DNA: TGTGCCAGCTCACCATTCACCGGACAAGGGGGCTTGGATACGCAGTATTTT.

A single count supports this clone. The rearrangement links TRBV5-1 to TRBJ2-1, with D hard to call. CDR1 is SGHRS, CDR2 YFSETQ, per germline. The CDR3 length is 12 residues. Trimming removed 0 bases from V and 6 bases from J, with 4 bases in between. CDR3 DNA: TGCGCCAGCAGCTTGGCGGGCAATGAGCAGTTCTTC. Its translation: CASSLAGNEQFF. Drawing the rest from reference TRBV5-1 and TRBJ2-1, the complete variable domain is KAGVTQTPRYLIKTRGQQVTLSCSPISGHRSVSWYQQTPGQGLQFLFEYFSETQRNKGNFPGRFSGRQFSNSRSEMNVSTLELGDSALYLCASSLAGNEQFFGPGTRLTVL.

The chain recombines TRBV18 with TRBJ2-3; 8 bases fit TRBD1. Germline loops: CDR1 KGHSH, CDR2 LQKENI. V trimming: 6 bases; J trimming: 2 bases; junction bases outside the gene matches: 7. This CDR3 has 15 amino acids. CDR3 in amino acids: CASSKGQGLTDTQYF. CDR3 nucleotides: TGTGCCAGCTCCAAAGGACAGGGCCTCACAGATACGCAGTATTTT.

The V call is TRBV6-6, the J call TRBJ1-5; no reliable D call. Per germline, CDR1 MNHNY and CDR2 SVGAGI (reference sequence). The V end was cut by 6 bases, the J end by 6 bases, with 18 bases between. The CDR3 extends over 15 amino acids. The CDR3 is CASSRETQVSQPQHF. The CDR3 DNA reads TGTGCCAGCAGCCGTGAGACGCAGGTGAGTCAGCCCCAGCATTTT.

The CDR3 DNA follows: TGTGCCAGCAGTACACAGGGTAGCAATCAGCCCCAGCATTTT. Protein product: CASSTQGSNQPQHF. The J gene is TRBJ1-5, the V gene TRBV2, with TRBD1 as a possible D gene (6 bases). The germline V gene encodes CDR1 SNHLY and CDR2 FYNNEI. The ends were cut back, 5 bases at V and 0 bases at J, with 8 bases in the middle. The CDR3 runs to 14 residues.